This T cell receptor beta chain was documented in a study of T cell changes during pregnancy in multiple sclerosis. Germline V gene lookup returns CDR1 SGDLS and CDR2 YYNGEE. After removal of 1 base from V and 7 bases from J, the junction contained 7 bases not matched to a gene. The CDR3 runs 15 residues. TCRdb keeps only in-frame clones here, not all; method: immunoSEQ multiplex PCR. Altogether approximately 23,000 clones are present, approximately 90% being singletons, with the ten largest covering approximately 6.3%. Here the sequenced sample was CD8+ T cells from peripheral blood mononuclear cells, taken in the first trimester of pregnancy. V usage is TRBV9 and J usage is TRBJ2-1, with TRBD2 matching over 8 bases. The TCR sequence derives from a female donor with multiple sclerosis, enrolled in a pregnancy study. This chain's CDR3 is CASSVTSGGGNEQFF. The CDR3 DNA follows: TGTGCCAGCAGCGTAACCTCGGGAGGGGGTAATGAGCAGTTCTTC.